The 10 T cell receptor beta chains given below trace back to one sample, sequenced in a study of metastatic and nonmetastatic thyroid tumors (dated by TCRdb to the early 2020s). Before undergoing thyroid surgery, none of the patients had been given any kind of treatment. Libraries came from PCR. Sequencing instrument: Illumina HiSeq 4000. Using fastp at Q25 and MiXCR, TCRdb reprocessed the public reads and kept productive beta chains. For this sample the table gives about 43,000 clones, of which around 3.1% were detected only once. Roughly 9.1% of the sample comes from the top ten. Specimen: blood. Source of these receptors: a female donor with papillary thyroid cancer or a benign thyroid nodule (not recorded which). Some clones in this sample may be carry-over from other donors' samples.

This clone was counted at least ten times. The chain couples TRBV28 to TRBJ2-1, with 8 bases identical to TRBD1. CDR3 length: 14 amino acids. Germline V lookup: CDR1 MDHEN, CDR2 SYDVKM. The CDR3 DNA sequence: TGTGCGACCCTCGGGACAGGAGGGTACAATGAGCAGTTCTTC. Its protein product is CATLGTGGYNEQFF. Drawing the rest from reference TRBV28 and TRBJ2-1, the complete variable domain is DVKVTQSSRYLVKRTGEKVFLECVQDMDHENMFWYRQDPGLGLRLIYFSYDVKMKEKGDIPEGYSVSREKKERFSLILESASTNQTSMYLCATLGTGGYNEQFFGPGTRLTVL.

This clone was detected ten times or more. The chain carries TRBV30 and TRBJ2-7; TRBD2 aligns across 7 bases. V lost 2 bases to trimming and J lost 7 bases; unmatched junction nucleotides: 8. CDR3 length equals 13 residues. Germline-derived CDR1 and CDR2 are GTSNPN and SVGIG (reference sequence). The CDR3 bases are TGTGCCTGGAGTTGGCGGGAGCAAGAAGAGCAGTACTTC. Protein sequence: CAWSWREQEEQYF. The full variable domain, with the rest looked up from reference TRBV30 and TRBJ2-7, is SQTIHQWPATLVQPVGSPLSLECTVEGTSNPNLYWYRQAAGRGLQLLFYSVGIGQISSEVPQNLSASRPQDRQFILSSKKLLLSDSGFYLCAWSWREQEEQYFGPGTRLTVT.

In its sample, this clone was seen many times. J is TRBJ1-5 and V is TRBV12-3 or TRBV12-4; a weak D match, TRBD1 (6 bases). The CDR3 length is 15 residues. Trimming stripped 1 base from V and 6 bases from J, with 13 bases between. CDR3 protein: CASSLDRGAGQPQHF. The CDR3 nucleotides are TGTGCCAGCAGTTTAGATCGGGGGGCAGGTCAGCCCCAGCATTTT.

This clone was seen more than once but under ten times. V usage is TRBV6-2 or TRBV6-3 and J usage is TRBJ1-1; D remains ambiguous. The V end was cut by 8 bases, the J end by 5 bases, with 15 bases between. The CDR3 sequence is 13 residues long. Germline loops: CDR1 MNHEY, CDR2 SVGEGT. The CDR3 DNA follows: TGTGCCAGCTCCCTTGGTCAGTGGACTGAAGCTTTCTTT. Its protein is CASSLGQWTEAFF.

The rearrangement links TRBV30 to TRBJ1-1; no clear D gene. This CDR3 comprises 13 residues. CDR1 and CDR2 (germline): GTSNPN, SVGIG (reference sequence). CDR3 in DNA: TGTGTCAGGAGTGTGGGTCGGGGATCTGAAGCTTTCTTT. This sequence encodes CVRSVGRGSEAFF.

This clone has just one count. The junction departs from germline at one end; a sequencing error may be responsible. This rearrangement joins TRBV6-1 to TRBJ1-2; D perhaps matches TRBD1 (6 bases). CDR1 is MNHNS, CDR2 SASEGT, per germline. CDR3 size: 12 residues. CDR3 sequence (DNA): TGTGCCAGCACACACAGGGACTATGGCTGCACGTTC. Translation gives CASTHRDYGCTF.

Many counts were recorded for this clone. The CDR3 DNA follows: TGTGCCAGCAGTTCCCTCAGGGGCGGCTACACCTTC. This encodes CASSSLRGGYTF. V usage is TRBV12-3 or TRBV12-4 and J usage is TRBJ1-2, with a weak D call TRBD1 (6 bases). The CDR3 length is 12 residues. The germline V and J ends were trimmed by 4 bases and 8 bases, with 11 bases remaining between them.

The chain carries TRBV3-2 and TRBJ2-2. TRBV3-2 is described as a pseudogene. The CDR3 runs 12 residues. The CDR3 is CASSPPFGELFF. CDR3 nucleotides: TGTGCCAGCAGCCCCCCATTCGGGGAGCTGTTTTTT.

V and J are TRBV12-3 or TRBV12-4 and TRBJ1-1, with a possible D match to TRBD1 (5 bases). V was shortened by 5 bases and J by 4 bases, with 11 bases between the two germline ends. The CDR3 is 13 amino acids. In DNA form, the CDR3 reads TGTGCCAGCAGTGGGGGGGGGGGCACTGAAGCTTTCTTT. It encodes CASSGGGGTEAFF.

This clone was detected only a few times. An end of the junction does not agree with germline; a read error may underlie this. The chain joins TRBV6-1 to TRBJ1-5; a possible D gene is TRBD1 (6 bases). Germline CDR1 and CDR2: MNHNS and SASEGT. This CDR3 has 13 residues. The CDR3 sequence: CASSETRGHPHHF. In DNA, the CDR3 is TGTGCCAGCAGTGAAACGCGGGGACATCCCCATCATTTT.